A single T cell receptor (beta chain) is shown here with its context. Its target is unknown. Trimming cost V 4 bases and J 9 bases; bases outside gene matches: 6. Germline CDR1 SGHNT, CDR2 YYREEE (reference sequence). The CDR3 has 15 residues. The entry originates in a study of siplizumab effects on memory and regulatory T cells. Whole-study results and caveats: Among mappable alloreactive CD4+ clones, the Treg-derived fraction averaged approximately 75% with siplizumab versus about 26% in controls.

Data came from immunoSEQ multiplex PCR; TCRdb stores just in-frame clones and leaves some out. The table records about 100,000 clones, about 90% of them present only once. Sequencing input: CD4+ T cells sorted from blood. The chain joins TRBV5-4 to TRBJ1-6; 11 bases fit TRBD1. The sequence was collected from a human donor in good health. The CDR3 nucleotides are TGTGCCAGCAGCACGCCCGGGACAGGGGGTTCACCCCTCCACTTT. Translation: CASSTPGTGGSPLHF. Complete variable domain (other parts from reference TRBV5-4 and TRBJ1-6): ETGVTQSPTHLIKTRGQQVTLRCSSQSGHNTVSWYQQALGQGPQFIFQYYREEENGRGNFPPRFSGLQFPNYSSELNVNALELDDSALYLCASSTPGTGGSPLHFGNGTRLTVT.